This TCR beta chain emerged from a study of blood T cell repertoires in COVID-19. Across the whole study: Sites in the United States, Italy and Spain provided acute and convalescent COVID-19 samples.

The CDR3 is made up of 17 amino acids. CDR1 LGHNA and CDR2 YNFKEQ come from the germline V gene. The ends lost 1 base at V and 5 bases at J; junction bases unmatched: 10. Using immunoSEQ multiplex PCR, the repertoire was profiled, and TCRdb retains in-frame clones only, with some absent. The profile shows around 200,000 clones, more than 80% of them singletons. The TCR comes from a man aged 30 to 39 who had recovered from COVID-19. V and J are TRBV4-2 and TRBJ2-3, with 9 bases matching TRBD2. Sequenced: PBMCs or T cells enriched from blood (not recorded which). CDR3 amino acids: CASSQVSGGGAGDTQYF. CDR3 bases: TGTGCCAGCAGCCAAGTTTCGGGCGGGGGGGCCGGAGATACGCAGTATTTT.